One sample yielded the 30 T cell receptor beta chains listed below, sequenced in a study of beta chain features in type 1 diabetes. Every bit of the isolated RNA underwent reverse transcription, so sequencing read expressed TCRB transcripts. The repertoire was sequenced with immunoSEQ multiplex PCR; TCRdb's copy has only in-frame clones and lacks some. The data hold approximately 340,000 clones, with around 15% observed a single time. The sequenced sample was naive CD4+ T cells from blood. These receptors originate from a woman younger than 30 in good health.

The chain couples TRBV30 to TRBJ1-5; 11 bases match TRBD1. V shed 5 bases and J 6 bases; nucleotides not matched to a gene: 6. The V gene's germline CDR1 is GTSNPN and CDR2 SVGIG (reference sequence). The CDR3 contains 14 residues. The CDR3 reads CAWAGQGAFQPQHF. For the CDR3, the DNA is TGTGCCTGGGCTGGACAGGGGGCTTTTCAGCCCCAGCATTTT.

The chain has TRBV29-1 and TRBJ2-5; 12 bases fit TRBD1. CDR1 and CDR2 (germline): SQVTM, ANQGSEA. V lost 8 bases, J lost 7 bases, and 5 bases stayed unmatched. The CDR3 is 12 amino acids. CDR3 region: CSQGQGAGTQYF. In nucleotides, the CDR3 is TGCAGCCAGGGACAGGGGGCAGGGACCCAGTACTTC.

This clone was seen a few times. V usage is TRBV14 and J usage is TRBJ2-1, with 11 bases lining up with TRBD2. Germline V lookup: CDR1 SGHDN, CDR2 FVKESK. Unmatched junction bases numbered 8, after V lost 5 bases and J lost 8 bases. CDR3 length equals 15 residues. CDR3 protein: CASSATSGKTYEQFF. The CDR3 DNA reads as TGTGCCAGCAGCGCGACTAGCGGGAAAACTTATGAGCAGTTCTTC.

The chain carries TRBV9 and TRBJ1-2; D is uncertain. This CDR3 has 13 residues. Germline-derived CDR1 and CDR2 are SGDLS and YYNGEE. Trimming pared 5 bases from V and 0 bases from J, leaving 8 bases between. CDR3 loop: CASSPSPNYGYTF. CDR3 coding DNA: TGTGCCAGCAGTCCGAGTCCTAACTATGGCTACACCTTC.

This chain uses TRBV7-6 with TRBJ2-7, with D perhaps TRBD2 (6 bases). Germline V gene data show CDR1 as SGHVS and CDR2 as FNYEAQ. This CDR3 is built from 15 residues. V gave up 6 bases and J gave up 6 bases, with 21 bases separating them. The CDR3 loop is CASSPLAHASGEQYF. The CDR3 region has the DNA TGTGCCAGCAGTCCTCTAGCGCACGCATCTGGCGAGCAGTACTTC. Using reference TRBV7-6 and TRBJ2-7 for the parts outside the CDR3, the full variable domain is GAGVSQSPRYKVTKRGQDVALRCDPISGHVSLYWYRQALGQGPEFLTYFNYEAQQDKSGLPNDRFSAERPEGSISTLTIQRTEQRDSAMYRCASSPLAHASGEQYFGPGTRLTVT.

The V call is TRBV9, the J call TRBJ1-2; weak D call: TRBD1 (5 bases). Trimming shortened V by 4 bases and J by 6 bases, and 16 bases separated the two germline ends. CDR1 SGDLS and CDR2 YYNGEE come from the germline V gene. The CDR3 is 14 residues long. The CDR3 spells CASSPRLTGDGYTF. Here the CDR3 DNA reads TGTGCCAGCAGCCCTAGGCTTACGGGGGATGGCTACACCTTC.

This rearrangement joins TRBV30 to TRBJ2-5; 10 positions agree with TRBD1. V was clipped by 3 bases and J by 2 bases; unmatched bases: 6. The CDR3 has 15 residues. Germline V gene sequence: CDR1 GTSNPN, CDR2 SVGIG (reference sequence). CDR3 in amino acids: CAWSRDRGYQETQYF. The CDR3, as DNA: TGTGCCTGGAGCCGGGACAGGGGATATCAAGAGACCCAGTACTTC.

This clone was found a few times. This chain uses TRBV11-2 with TRBJ2-4; D ambiguous. Trimming cost V 3 bases and J 6 bases, with 3 bases left between them. Germline assignment: CDR1 SGHAT and CDR2 FQNNGV. The CDR3 spans 11 residues. CDR3 protein: CASSFRNIQYF. In DNA, the CDR3 is TGTGCCAGCAGCTTTCGAAACATTCAGTACTTC.

This clone came up a few times. The V call is TRBV7-9, the J call TRBJ1-4, with D possibly being TRBD1 (5 bases). Looked up from germline, CDR1 is SEHNR and CDR2 is FQNEAQ (reference sequence). This CDR3 has 14 residues. Trimming shortened V by 3 bases and J by 6 bases, and 11 bases separated the two germline ends. DNA for the CDR3: TGTGCCAGCAGCTTCACCGAAGGGGATGAAAAACTGTTTTTT. This encodes CASSFTEGDEKLFF.

This clone has just a few counts. The rearrangement uses TRBV7-9 and TRBJ2-3, with a tentative D call TRBD1 (5 bases). Trimming pared 3 bases from V and 6 bases from J, leaving 19 bases between. The CDR3 length is 16 residues. Per germline, CDR1 SEHNR and CDR2 FQNEAQ (reference sequence). Here the CDR3 DNA reads TGTGCCAGCAGCTTTCGACAGTCAACTGGTAGGGATACGCAGTATTTT. Translated: CASSFRQSTGRDTQYF.

CDR3 coding DNA: TGTGCCAGCAGTTTGTGGTCGGGAGTCTACAATGAGCAGTTCTTC. The encoded protein is CASSLWSGVYNEQFF. The J gene is TRBJ2-1, the V gene TRBV28, with TRBD2 as a possible D gene (6 bases). In germline, CDR1 is MDHEN, CDR2 SYDVKM. This CDR3 is built from 15 residues. V was clipped by 3 bases and J by 3 bases, with 12 bases between them. Combining the CDR3 with reference TRBV28 and TRBJ2-1 gives the whole variable domain DVKVTQSSRYLVKRTGEKVFLECVQDMDHENMFWYRQDPGLGLRLIYFSYDVKMKEKGDIPEGYSVSREKKERFSLILESASTNQTSMYLCASSLWSGVYNEQFFGPGTRLTVL.

This clone has more than one count but fewer than ten. The chain couples TRBV27 to TRBJ1-1; D remains ambiguous. CDR3 size: 15 residues. V shed 5 bases and J shed 4 bases, with 17 bases lying between them. Germline loops: CDR1 MNHEY, CDR2 SMNVEV (reference sequence). The CDR3 bases are TGTGCCAGCAGTACCCGACATGCGGGGTCCACTGAAGCTTTCTTT. Its protein product is CASSTRHAGSTEAFF.

This clone was seen more than once but under ten times. The genes are TRBV18 and TRBJ2-7; 9 positions match TRBD1. Germline-derived CDR1 and CDR2 are KGHSH and LQKENI. V dropped 8 bases and J dropped 4; count of bases not matched to a gene: 9. This CDR3 contains 14 residues. The CDR3 loop is CASVRDRASYEQYF. CDR3 DNA sequence: TGTGCCAGCGTTAGGGACAGGGCTTCATACGAGCAGTACTTC.

This clone has only a few counts. This CDR3 is CASSEALNTGELFF. The CDR3 DNA sequence: TGTGCCAGCAGTGAAGCTTTAAACACCGGGGAGCTGTTTTTT. The gene calls are TRBV6-1 and TRBJ2-2; D unresolved. The V end lost 0 bases, the J end lost 2 bases, and 4 bases lay between the germline ends. Germline CDR1 and CDR2: MNHNS and SASEGT. This CDR3 contains 14 residues.

The chain carries TRBV5-1 and TRBJ2-6; TRBD1 matches 8 bases. The CDR3 has 17 amino acids. CDR1 and CDR2 from the germline V gene are SGHRS and YFSETQ. Trimming cost V 2 bases and J 0 bases; bases outside gene matches: 4. The CDR3 loop reads CASSFTGGSSGANVLTF. CDR3 in DNA: TGCGCCAGCAGCTTTACAGGGGGAAGCTCTGGGGCCAACGTCCTGACTTTC.

This clone was seen more than once but under ten times. The same CDR3 is also encoded by other DNA sequences in this sample. The V call is TRBV18, the J call TRBJ2-5, with TRBD1 matching 9 bases. This CDR3 contains 14 residues. V lost 4 bases to trimming and J lost 3 bases; unmatched junction nucleotides: 3. Germline V gives CDR1 KGHSH, CDR2 LQKENI. The CDR3 DNA reads TGTGCCAGCTCACGGGACAGGGTAGAAGAGACCCAGTACTTC. Protein: CASSRDRVEETQYF.

J is TRBJ2-7 and V is TRBV20-1; 9 bases match TRBD1. Germline V lookup: CDR1 DFQATT, CDR2 SNEGSKA (reference sequence). Losses at the gene ends were 6 bases for V and 12 bases for J; bases not matched to a gene: 9. The CDR3 spans 11 residues. CDR3 nucleotides: TGCAGTGCGTGGGACAGGGACTTTGGGTACTTC. It encodes CSAWDRDFGYF.

The chain joins TRBV28 to TRBJ2-6, with 12 bases aligning to TRBD1. V trimming: 1 base; J trimming: 4 bases; junction bases outside the gene matches: 5. The CDR3 spans 18 residues. CDR1 and CDR2 (germline): MDHEN, SYDVKM. CDR3 in DNA: TGTGCCAGCAGTTTATTGGGACAGGGGGCGCGGGGGGCCAACGTCCTGACTTTC. This sequence encodes CASSLLGQGARGANVLTF.

The genes are TRBV28 and TRBJ2-1; 8 nucleotides line up with TRBD1. CDR1 is MDHEN, CDR2 SYDVKM, per germline. V was clipped by 6 bases and J by 4 bases; unmatched bases: 8. This CDR3 has 15 amino acids. The CDR3 here is CASSGGQGRYNEQFF. The CDR3 DNA sequence: TGTGCCAGCAGCGGTGGACAGGGACGATACAATGAGCAGTTCTTC. The whole variable domain, remainder taken from reference TRBV28 and TRBJ2-1, is DVKVTQSSRYLVKRTGEKVFLECVQDMDHENMFWYRQDPGLGLRLIYFSYDVKMKEKGDIPEGYSVSREKKERFSLILESASTNQTSMYLCASSGGQGRYNEQFFGPGTRLTVL.

The chain has TRBV6-1 and TRBJ2-5; D is ambiguous. Germline CDR1 MNHNS, CDR2 SASEGT. The CDR3 is made up of 11 amino acids. V was pared by 6 bases and J by 1 base, with 3 bases between. The CDR3 sequence is CASRLQETQYF. The CDR3, as DNA: TGTGCCAGCAGACTCCAAGAGACCCAGTACTTC.

The chain joins TRBV4-1 to TRBJ1-4; 7 bases line up with TRBD1. Losses at the gene ends were 7 bases for V and 8 bases for J; bases not matched to a gene: 10. There are 14 residues in the CDR3. Germline V CDR1 and CDR2: MGHRA, YSYEKL. As DNA, the CDR3 is TGCGCCAGCACTCGCGCGACAGGGAACGAAAAACTGTTTTTT. Protein product: CASTRATGNEKLFF.

This clone showed up just a few times. This chain connects TRBV7-8 to TRBJ2-5; 13 nucleotides line up with TRBD2. Germline trimming cut 5 bases from V and 4 bases from J; bases unmatched to any gene: 7. The CDR3 is 16 residues long. Germline V CDR1 and CDR2: SGHVS, FQNEAQ. The CDR3 here is CASSGKGLAGRETQYF. CDR3 coding DNA: TGTGCCAGCAGCGGCAAGGGACTAGCGGGACGAGAGACCCAGTACTTC.

The chain couples TRBV9 to TRBJ2-1; 11 positions agree with TRBD2. V lost 6 bases to trimming and J lost 9 bases; unmatched junction nucleotides: 14. The germline V gene has CDR1 SGDLS and CDR2 YYNGEE. The CDR3 totals 16 residues. The CDR3 loop reads CASTEIAGGPPGEQFF. The CDR3 nucleotides are TGTGCCAGCACCGAAATAGCGGGAGGGCCGCCGGGTGAGCAGTTCTTC.

This clone was seen only a few times. The V and J genes are TRBV9 and TRBJ1-2, with 8 bases aligning to TRBD1. Trimming took 3 bases from V and 4 from J; bases not matched to a gene: 5. The CDR3 is 14 amino acids. Germline V gives CDR1 SGDLS, CDR2 YYNGEE. CDR3 protein: CASSGGQDVYGYTF. CDR3 coding DNA: TGTGCCAGCAGCGGGGGACAGGACGTCTATGGCTACACCTTC.

This chain uses TRBV7-3 with TRBJ1-2; the D gene is possibly TRBD1 (5 bases). Germline-derived CDR1 and CDR2 are SGHTA and FQGTGA. There are 13 residues in the CDR3. V lost 1 base and J lost 6, with 9 bases in between. CDR3 sequence: CASSLKGPDGYTF. CDR3 in DNA: TGTGCCAGCAGCTTAAAGGGGCCGGATGGCTACACCTTC.

This chain uses TRBV18 with TRBJ2-1, with unresolved D. V was shortened by 3 bases and J by 4 bases, with 13 bases between the two germline ends. The CDR3 contains 15 residues. Germline V lookup: CDR1 KGHSH, CDR2 LQKENI. This chain's CDR3 is CASSPVGANYNEQFF. In DNA form, the CDR3 reads TGTGCCAGCTCACCGGTCGGTGCCAATTACAATGAGCAGTTCTTC.

The chain couples TRBV7-9 to TRBJ2-7, with D perhaps matching TRBD2 (6 bases). Trimming removed 7 bases from V and 5 bases from J, with 15 bases in between. Germline V gene sequence: CDR1 SEHNR, CDR2 FQNEAQ (reference sequence). This CDR3 has 13 residues. The DNA for the CDR3 is TGTGCCAGCACCATGTCGGAGGGGCACGAGCAGTACTTC. Amino acid sequence: CASTMSEGHEQYF.

The table lists this clone with a few counts. J is TRBJ2-1 and V is TRBV19; D may be TRBD2 (6 bases). Germline CDR1 LNHDA, CDR2 SQIVND (reference sequence). Trimming stripped 5 bases from V and 6 bases from J, with 11 bases between. CDR3 length: 13 residues. The CDR3 nucleotides are TGTGCCAGTAGTTTCGAGACTAGCAATGAGCAGTTCTTC. Translating it yields CASSFETSNEQFF. The full variable domain, its missing parts supplied by reference TRBV19 and TRBJ2-1, is DGGITQSPKYLFRKEGQNVTLSCEQNLNHDAMYWYRQDPGQGLRLIYYSQIVNDFQKGDIAEGYSVSREKKESFPLTVTSAQKNPTAFYLCASSFETSNEQFFGPGTRLTVL.

This clone was observed a handful of times. This sequence joins TRBV15 and TRBJ2-7, with 8 bases fitting TRBD1. The CDR3 consists of 17 residues. V lost 2 bases to trimming and J lost 0 bases; unmatched junction nucleotides: 9. Germline V gives CDR1 LNHNV, CDR2 YYDKDF (reference sequence). DNA for the CDR3: TGTGCCACCAGCAGATCCGGGACAGGTAGGAGCTCCTACGAGCAGTACTTC. Protein sequence: CATSRSGTGRSSYEQYF.

This clone was seen more than once but under ten times. The V call is TRBV4-2, the J call TRBJ2-1, with D possibly being TRBD2 (7 bases). Germline V gene lookup returns CDR1 LGHNA and CDR2 YNFKEQ. Trimming shortened V by 0 bases and J by 10 bases, and 13 bases separated the two germline ends. The CDR3 totals 14 residues. Here the CDR3 DNA reads TGTGCCAGCAGCCAAGACACGGGGGGCCAGGAGCAGTTCTTC. Translation gives CASSQDTGGQEQFF.